This note documents a single TCR beta chain sequence. Antigen specificity is unknown. The sample originates from a study of T cell responses to AZD1222 COVID-19 vaccine. Study conclusions and caveats: Spike-specific TCRs gained breadth and depth after people received two AZD1222 doses. Possibly, clonal diversity was underestimated; donors were largely white British and included more females. Nearly half of spike-specific TCRs reportedly target unmutated variant regions.

Germline assignment: CDR1 LGHDT and CDR2 YNNKEL (reference sequence). The CDR3 runs 14 residues. Unmatched junction bases numbered 5, after V lost 3 bases and J lost 6 bases. Assay: immunoSEQ multiplex PCR; the TCRdb copy retains only in-frame clones and omits some. The repertoire holds about 72,000 clones, with roughly 84% as singletons. This TCR was sampled from an adult in good health. The sample was peripheral blood, taken on day 0 of AZD1222 vaccination. V gene TRBV3-1 (or the pseudogene TRBV3-2) combines with J gene TRBJ1-3; TRBD1 matches at 7 bases. The CDR3, as DNA: TGTGCCAGCAGCCACCTCGACAGGGAAAACACCATATATTTT. Translating it yields CASSHLDRENTIYF.